A single sample gave rise to the 8 T cell receptor beta chains below, sequenced in a study of identical twins. A single record per CDR3 protein comes from TCRdb applying MiXCR to the 5' RACE reads. The sample has nearly 900,000 distinct CDR3 sequences, over 9% seen once; the top ten hold roughly 1.5%. These data also featured in a second study, about yellow fever vaccine responses in identical twins.

The specimen was PBMCs. The receptors derive from a woman aged 18-35 years in good health.

This clonotype came up a few times. V gene TRBV7-3 combines with J gene TRBJ2-1, with D possibly TRBD2 on 6 matching bases. This CDR3 has 14 residues. Germline assignment: CDR1 SGHTA and CDR2 FQGTGA. The ends were cut back, 0 bases at V and 7 bases at J, with 10 bases in the middle. CDR3 DNA: TGTGCCAGCAGCTTAACTGGGGCGGGAAATGAGCAGTTCTTC. Translated: CASSLTGAGNEQFF.

This clonotype was picked up a small number of times. The CDR3 here is CASGLVHQLNYGYTF. The CDR3 DNA reads as TGTGCTAGTGGTTTGGTACACCAGTTAAACTATGGCTACACCTTC. The V gene is TRBV12-5, the J gene TRBJ1-2; D gene ambiguous. Germline V gene lookup returns CDR1 LGHNT and CDR2 FRNRAP. With 0 bases removed from V and 2 bases from J, the gap between germline ends came to 10 bases. The CDR3 contains 15 residues.

This chain uses TRBV7-9 with TRBJ1-3; no clear D. In germline, CDR1 is SEHNR, CDR2 FQNEAQ (reference sequence). The V end lost 5 bases, the J end lost 0 bases, and 14 bases lay between the germline ends. The CDR3 length is 16 residues. Written as DNA, the CDR3 is TGTGCCAGCAGCCCCCTCGGGCCACCCTCTGGAAACACCATATATTTT. This codes for CASSPLGPPSGNTIYF.

The V and J genes are TRBV4-2 and TRBJ2-7, with 10 nucleotides matching TRBD2. The CDR3 consists of 16 residues. The V and J ends lost 0 bases and 2 bases, in that order; junction bases with no gene match: 4. The germline CDR1 and CDR2 sequences are LGHNA and YNFKEQ. The CDR3 nucleotides read TGTGCCAGCAGCCAAGACAGCGGGAGGGCCACCTACGAGCAGTACTTC. It is translated as CASSQDSGRATYEQYF.

This clonotype was seen only a few times. The CDR3 DNA reads as TGTGCCAGCAGCTTGGAGTCTTCGCTCCTCTACCACACAGATACGCAGTATTTT. It yields the protein CASSLESSLLYHTDTQYF. The chain is built from TRBV5-5 and TRBJ2-3; D call uncertain. Germline V CDR1 and CDR2: SGHKS, YYEKEE (reference sequence). V was shortened by 0 bases and J by 2 bases, with 19 bases between the two germline ends. The CDR3 consists of 18 residues. Variable domain in full (rest from reference TRBV5-5 and TRBJ2-3): DAGVTQSPTHLIKTRGQQVTLRCSPISGHKSVSWYQQVLGQGPQFIFQYYEKEERGRGNFPDRFSARQFPNYSSELNVNALLLGDSALYLCASSLESSLLYHTDTQYFGPGTRLTVL.

This clonotype came up a few times. The chain is built from TRBV29-1 and TRBJ2-7; 8 bases map to TRBD1. The germline CDR1 and CDR2 sequences are SQVTM and ANQGSEA. The CDR3 is made up of 14 amino acids. After removal of 1 base from V and 0 bases from J, the junction contained 2 bases not matched to a gene. CDR3 protein: CSVEGTGRSYEQYF. The CDR3 coding sequence is TGCAGCGTTGAAGGGACAGGGCGCTCCTACGAGCAGTACTTC.

The chain recombines TRBV3-1 with TRBJ2-4; TRBD2 matches 12 bases. J lost 8 bases, V lost 1 base, and 12 bases had no gene match. This CDR3 contains 18 residues. CDR1 and CDR2 from the germline V gene are LGHDT and YNNKEL (reference sequence). CDR3 region: CASSQGVALAGGQDIQYF. The CDR3 DNA follows: TGTGCCAGCAGCCAAGGGGTCGCCCTAGCGGGGGGGCAGGACATTCAGTACTTC.

The rearrangement links TRBV11-1 to TRBJ1-6; D not resolved. V was pared by 5 bases and J by 0 bases, with 17 bases between. This CDR3 comprises 18 residues. Germline V gene data show CDR1 as SGHAT and CDR2 as FQDESV (reference sequence). Written as DNA, the CDR3 is TGTGCCAGCAGCGGGCAGAAGGCGCTCAACTCCTATAATTCACCCCTCCACTTT. Protein: CASSGQKALNSYNSPLHF.